The rows below give T cell receptor beta chains drawn from one sample of a study of cytotoxic CD8 clonotypes in ibrutinib-treated CLL. The repertoire was sequenced with immunoSEQ multiplex PCR; TCRdb's copy has only in-frame clones and lacks some. The sample holds some 150,000 clones; 75% to 85% are singletons and the top ten take around 7.6%. Sequencing was performed on PBMCs, taken after 36 months of ibrutinib treatment. These receptor sequences come from a human donor with chronic lymphocytic leukemia. Each CDR3 is given with its conserved first and last residue. D genes are given only for firm matches. Clone size appears in some rows only: once, few, many, or a class for an expanded clone.

>15|TRBJ2-1|TRBD1|-|TRBV6-1
TGTGCCAGCAGTGATGGGACAGGGTCCTACAATGAGCAGTTCTTC
CASSDGTGSYNEQFF
>14|TRBJ1-1|-|-|TRBV11-2
TGTGCCAGCAGCTTTTTCCAGTATGGCACTGAAGCTTTCTTT
CASSFFQYGTEAFF
>13|TRBJ2-7|TRBD1|-|TRBV19
TGTGCCAGTAGAAGGGACAGGGGCTACGAGCAGTACTTC
CASRRDRGYEQYF
>15|TRBJ2-1|-|-|TRBV14
TGTGCCAGCAGCCAAAGATCCTGGTACTACAATGAGCAGTTCTTC
CASSQRSWYYNEQFF
>14|TRBJ2-7|-|few|TRBV28
TGTGCCAGCAGATCAGGACAGCGCTTTGGGGAGCAGTACTTC
CASRSGQRFGEQYF
>15|TRBJ2-2|-|-|TRBV27
TGTGCCAGCAGTTTGTGGGGAAATGTAGGCGGGGAGCTGTTTTTT
CASSLWGNVGGELFF
>15|TRBJ1-5|TRBD1|-|TRBV2
TGTGCCAGCAGGCCCGGGACAGGGGGCCTAAGGCCCCAGCATTTT
CASRPGTGGLRPQHF
>14|TRBJ1-2|-|-|TRBV18
TGTGCCAGCTCACCTCCCCCCTCGGCAGAACGTAGAACCTTC
CASSPPPSAERRTF
>14|TRBJ2-7|-|-|TRBV27
TGTGCCAGCAACTCGAGGGGGAACTCCTACGAGCAGTACTTC
CASNSRGNSYEQYF
>15|TRBJ1-2|-|-|TRBV6-5
TGTGCCAGCAGCTCAACGGTTAGGGTCCCCTATGGCTACACCTTC
CASSSTVRVPYGYTF
>11|TRBJ2-5|-|-|TRBV2
TGTGCCAGCATGATTCAAGAGACCCAGTACTTC
CASMIQETQYF
>15|TRBJ1-1|-|-|TRBV15
TGTGCCACCAGCAGGGAGAGAGGGGTGAACACTGAAGCTTTCTTT
CATSRERGVNTEAFF
>14|TRBJ1-2|-|-|TRBV5-4
TGTGCCAGCAGCTTGGAGCCCAGTTCCTACGGCTACACCTTC
CASSLEPSSYGYTF
>15|TRBJ2-5|TRBD2|-|TRBV18
TGTGCCAGCTCACCACCCATGGGGGGGGACGAGACCCAGTACTTC
CASSPPMGGDETQYF
>14|TRBJ1-1|-|-|TRBV7-9
TGTGCCAGCAGCGCCCCCACAGGGAAGCATGAAGCTTTCTTT
CASSAPTGKHEAFF
>14|TRBJ1-2|-|-|TRBV19
TGTGCCAGTAGCCAACCAGGAGTTAACTATGGCTACACCTTC
CASSQPGVNYGYTF
>17|TRBJ2-2|TRBD2|-|TRBV7-6
TGTGCCAGCAGCGCCAGACTAGCGGGGGGGAACACCGGGGAGCTGTTTTTT
CASSARLAGGNTGELFF
>16|TRBJ1-2|TRBD1|once|TRBV2
TGTGCCAGCACCTTCCCGTTTACAGGGGGCAACTATGGCTACACCTTC
CASTFPFTGGNYGYTF
>15|TRBJ2-1|TRBD2|-|TRBV11-3
TGTGCCAGCAGCTCCACTAGCGGGCCTTACAATGAGCAGTTCTTC
CASSSTSGPYNEQFF
>16|TRBJ2-5|TRBD2|-|TRBV6-1
TGTGCCAGCAGTGAAGGCCTAGCGGGAGGATGGGAGACCCAGTACTTC
CASSEGLAGGWETQYF
>14|TRBJ1-5|TRBD1|-|TRBV5-1
TGCGCCAGCAGTAGTACAGGGGCTAGTCAGCCCCAGCATTTT
CASSSTGASQPQHF
>11|TRBJ2-7|-|-|TRBV5-8
TGTGCCAGCAGCTTGGCTCACGAGCAGTACTTC
CASSLAHEQYF
>16|TRBJ2-1|TRBD2|-|TRBV5-1
TGCGCCAGCAGCGACCAACTAGCGGGCCTAGGGGATGAGCAGTTCTTC
CASSDQLAGLGDEQFF
>14|TRBJ1-1|-|-|TRBV5-1
TGCGCCAGCAGGGTGGGGGACGTGAACACTGAAGCTTTCTTT
CASRVGDVNTEAFF
>16|TRBJ2-3|-|once|TRBV5-6
TGTGCCAGCAGCTTGGCGGCCTGGGGAAGCACAGATACGCAGTATTTT
CASSLAAWGSTDTQYF
>14|TRBJ1-1|-|-|TRBV29-1
TGCAGCGTTGACCCTCGGGCAATGAACACTGAAGCTTTCTTT
CSVDPRAMNTEAFF
>15|TRBJ2-6|-|-|TRBV5-1
TGCGCCAGCAGCTTTGACAGCCCGGTGGCCAACGTCCTGACTTTC
CASSFDSPVANVLTF
>14|TRBJ2-4|TRBD1|-|TRBV28
TGTGCCAGCAGTTTCGACAGGGGTCTGGACATTCAGTACTTC
CASSFDRGLDIQYF
>15|TRBJ1-5|-|-|TRBV5-5
TGTGCCAGCAGCTTGGATCCGGATAGCAATCAGCCCCAGCATTTT
CASSLDPDSNQPQHF
>14|TRBJ2-3|-|-|TRBV5-1
TGCGCCAGCAGCTTCGGACAGAGCACAGATACGCAGTATTTT
CASSFGQSTDTQYF
>13|TRBJ1-2|-|few|TRBV6-5
TGTGCCAGCAGGAGCTATTCCCGTTATGGCTACACCTTC
CASRSYSRYGYTF
>15|TRBJ1-4|-|once|TRBV4-2
TGTGCCAGCAGCCAGAGGTGGCAGGGCAGTGAAAAACTGTTTTTT
CASSQRWQGSEKLFF
>10|TRBJ1-4|-|-|TRBV25-1
TGTGCCAGCAGTGAAGGGAAACTGTTTTTT
CASSEGKLFF
>15|TRBJ2-7|TRBD2|-|TRBV6-1
TGTGCCAGCTCCTGGGTAGGCGGGGGGGCCTACGAGCAGTACTTC
CASSWVGGGAYEQYF
>13|TRBJ2-7|-|-|TRBV27
TGTGCCAGCAGTTACGGGGACGCCTACGAGCAGTACTTC
CASSYGDAYEQYF
>16|TRBJ2-3|-|-|TRBV5-1
TGCGCCAGCAGGATACAAAGGGGTGGCAGCACAGATACGCAGTATTTT
CASRIQRGGSTDTQYF
>16|TRBJ1-4|-|once|TRBV27
TGTGCCAGCAGTTTACAGGGGAGTGCAACTAATGAAAAACTGTTTTTT
CASSLQGSATNEKLFF
>16|TRBJ2-3|-|once|TRBV7-6
TGTGCCAGCAGCTTAGTCGCCGGGTGGGACACACATACGCAGTATTTT
CASSLVAGWDTHTQYF
>15|TRBJ2-2|-|-|TRBV27
TGTGCCAGCAGTTTATCGCCCATTGGCACCGGGGAGCTGTTTTTT
CASSLSPIGTGELFF
>14|TRBJ2-7|-|-|TRBV4-2
TGTGCCAGCAGCCCGGTAGGGGGGCCCAACGAGCAGTACTTC
CASSPVGGPNEQYF
>12|TRBJ1-3|-|-|TRBV11-3
TGTGCCAGCAGCTATAGAGGAAACACCATATATTTT
CASSYRGNTIYF
>15|TRBJ1-4|TRBD1|-|TRBV7-9
TGTGCCAGCAGCTTAGAAACAGGGGGCGCGGTCGAACTGTTTTTT
CASSLETGGAVELFF
>15|TRBJ1-6|-|-|TRBV15
TGTGCCACCAGCAGAAACAGGGAAAGGGATTCACCCCTCCACTTT
CATSRNRERDSPLHF
>15|TRBJ1-2|-|-|TRBV2
TGTGCCAGCAGTGAAGCGTTCAGTAGCTCGAGGGGCTACACCTTC
CASSEAFSSSRGYTF
>15|TRBJ1-2|-|-|TRBV6-1
TGTGCCAGCAGTGACCTTTGGAAGACAGGTGATGGCTACACCTTC
CASSDLWKTGDGYTF
>12|TRBJ2-1|-|-|TRBV15
TGTGCCACCAGTGGCCCCCACAATGAGCAGTTCTTC
CATSGPHNEQFF
>16|TRBJ2-2|TRBD1|once|TRBV5-1
TGCGCCAGCAGCAAAGGACAGGGGACGAACACCGGGGAGCTGTTTTTT
CASSKGQGTNTGELFF
>14|TRBJ1-1|TRBD1|once|TRBV7-8
TGTGCCAGCAGCCGGGACAGGGGCTCACTCGGAGCTTTCTTT
CASSRDRGSLGAFF
>14|TRBJ2-1|TRBD1|many|TRBV4-2
TGTGCCAGCAGCCAACCGCAGGGGGACAATGAGCAGTTCTTC
CASSQPQGDNEQFF
>13|TRBJ1-2|-|few|TRBV29-1
TGCAGCGTTGAGGGGCCCACCCAATATGGCTACACCTTC
CSVEGPTQYGYTF
>13|TRBJ2-3|-|-|TRBV18
TGTGCCAGCTCACCACCAAGCACAGATACGCAGTATTTT
CASSPPSTDTQYF
>13|TRBJ2-4|-|once|TRBV19
TGTGCCAGTAGTCCCCGGACACCAAACATTCAGTACTTC
CASSPRTPNIQYF
>11|TRBJ2-5|-|-|TRBV27
TGTGCCAGCAGTTTTCGGGAGACCCAGTACTTC
CASSFRETQYF
>15|TRBJ2-5|TRBD2|once|TRBV13
TGTGCCAGCAGCCCCTACGGACTAGCGGGCGAGACCCAGTACTTC
CASSPYGLAGETQYF